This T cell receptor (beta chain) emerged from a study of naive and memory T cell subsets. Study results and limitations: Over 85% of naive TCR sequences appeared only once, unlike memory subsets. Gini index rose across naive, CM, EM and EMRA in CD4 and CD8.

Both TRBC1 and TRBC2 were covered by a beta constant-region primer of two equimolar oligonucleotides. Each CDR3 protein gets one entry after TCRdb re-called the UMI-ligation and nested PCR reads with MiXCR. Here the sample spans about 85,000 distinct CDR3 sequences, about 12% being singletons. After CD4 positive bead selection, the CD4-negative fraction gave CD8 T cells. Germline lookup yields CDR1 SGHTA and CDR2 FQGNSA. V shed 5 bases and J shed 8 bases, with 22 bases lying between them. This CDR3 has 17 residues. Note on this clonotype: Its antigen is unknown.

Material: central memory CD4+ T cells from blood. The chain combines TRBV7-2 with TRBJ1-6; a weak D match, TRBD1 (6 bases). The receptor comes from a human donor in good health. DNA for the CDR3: TGTGCCAGCAGCCCTGGGAGGGCCAGGGGTAACGATTCACCCCTCCACTTT. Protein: CASSPGRARGNDSPLHF.